This TCR beta chain was captured by sequencing in a study of T cells after yellow fever vaccination. This clonotype occurred a few times. TCRdb independently ran MiXCR on the 5' RACE reads; one entry per CDR3 protein. The sample contains some 600,000 distinct CDR3 sequences, around an eighth of which appear only once. There are 16 residues in the CDR3. Germline V gene sequence: CDR1 SGHNT, CDR2 YYREEE (reference sequence). The V and J ends lost 7 bases and 1 base, in that order; junction bases with no gene match: 10. This clonotype originated in a young man who received the YFV17D yellow fever vaccine. The chain is built from TRBV5-4 and TRBJ2-1; 8 nucleotides match TRBD2. The material sequenced was PBMCs, taken on the day of the yellow fever booster vaccination. CDR3: CASEKTGTRSYNEQFF. CDR3 in DNA: TGTGCCAGCGAGAAAACCGGGACTAGATCCTACAATGAGCAGTTCTTC.